The 22 T cell receptor beta chains in this list originate from one sample, sequenced in a study of OX40 agonist ivuxolimab in advanced cancers. TCRdb's copy holds only in-frame clones and misses some; the assay was immunoSEQ multiplex PCR. The sample records more than 75,000 clones, roughly 85% being singletons. The sequencing used CD4+ or CD8+ T cells sorted from blood, collected in a trial of the OX40 agonist ivuxolimab. These receptor sequences come from an adult with an advanced solid tumor such as melanoma, head and neck, liver or kidney cancer.

The chain combines TRBV5-1 with TRBJ2-3; no firm D call. Per germline, CDR1 SGHRS and CDR2 YFSETQ. Between the trimmed V and J ends, which lost 6 bases and 2 bases, there was a span of 13 bases. The CDR3 has 14 amino acids. This chain's CDR3 is CASTLDGATDTQYF. CDR3 coding DNA: TGCGCCAGCACCCTGGACGGAGCCACAGATACGCAGTATTTT.

The chain joins TRBV2 to TRBJ2-1; D is undetermined. The CDR3 is made up of 13 amino acids. Germline CDR1 reads SNHLY; CDR2 reads FYNNEI. V lost 4 bases, J lost 15 bases, and 19 bases lay in between. CDR3 amino acids: CASSGPSSGWVFF. The DNA of the CDR3 is TGTGCCAGCAGTGGACCCTCTAGTGGGTGGGTGTTCTTC.

V and J are TRBV7-3 and TRBJ1-3, with D uncertain. The CDR3 runs to 15 residues. V was trimmed by 2 bases and J by 2 bases, leaving 10 bases between them. Germline CDR1 is SGHTA and CDR2 is FQGTGA. Written as DNA, the CDR3 is TGTGCCAGCAGCTTAGGACCCGGAGCTGGAAACACCATATATTTT. It codes for CASSLGPGAGNTIYF.

The chain joins TRBV6-4 to TRBJ2-3, with D possibly matching TRBD2 (5 bases). V shed 0 bases and J shed 2 bases, with 9 bases lying between them. CDR1 is MRHNA, CDR2 SNTAGT, per germline. The CDR3 spans 15 residues. CDR3 loop: CASSDSSGPTDTQYF. In DNA form, the CDR3 reads TGTGCCAGCAGTGACTCGAGCGGCCCCACAGATACGCAGTATTTT.

The chain recombines TRBV21-1 with TRBJ2-2; the tabulated D call, TRBD2, remains unverified against the DNA. TRBV21-1 has pseudogene status. There are 18 residues in the CDR3. For the CDR3, the DNA is TGTGCCAGCAGCAGAAAAGCCGAGCGGGGGGCCGTAGGCGGGGAGCTGTTTTTT. Protein: CASSRKAERGAVGGELFF.

The rearrangement uses TRBV29-1 and TRBJ1-1; TRBD1 is a possible D gene (6 bases). The CDR3 is 11 amino acids. The V gene's germline CDR1 is SQVTM and CDR2 ANQGSEA. V was trimmed by 4 bases and J by 10 bases, leaving 13 bases between them. The DNA of the CDR3 is TGCAGCGTTGTTCAGGCCAGGGGAGCTTTCTTT. This encodes CSVVQARGAFF.

The chain is built from TRBV27 and TRBJ2-7, with no clear D. This CDR3 has 10 amino acids. The germline V gene encodes CDR1 MNHEY and CDR2 SMNVEV (reference sequence). The V end was cut by 8 bases, the J end by 3 bases, with 5 bases between. The CDR3 sequence: CASGYYEQYF. DNA of the CDR3: TGTGCCAGCGGTTACTACGAGCAGTACTTC.

The DNA of the CDR3 is TGTGCCAGCAGGGAAACTAGGTACAATGAGCAGTTCTTC. Its translation is CASRETRYNEQFF. This rearrangement joins TRBV6-1 to TRBJ2-1, with D possibly being TRBD2 (5 bases). The germline gives CDR1 MNHNS, CDR2 SASEGT. This CDR3 contains 13 residues. The V end lost 6 bases, the J end lost 4 bases, and 10 bases lay between the germline ends.

This clone was observed a single time. V is TRBV27 and J is TRBJ2-7, with 9 bases that match TRBD2. The germline CDR1 and CDR2 sequences are MNHEY and SMNVEV (reference sequence). The CDR3 totals 14 residues. V gave up 6 bases and J gave up 2 bases; unmatched junction bases: 5. The chain's CDR3 is CASRGAGGPYEQYF. Written as DNA, the CDR3 is TGTGCCAGCAGAGGGGCGGGAGGGCCCTACGAGCAGTACTTC.

V usage is TRBV5-1 and J usage is TRBJ1-2, with 7 bases matching TRBD1. V was pared by 6 bases and J by 2 bases, with 10 bases of the junction left unmatched. Germline V gene lookup returns CDR1 SGHRS and CDR2 YFSETQ. This CDR3 comprises 15 residues. The CDR3 DNA sequence: TGCGCCAGCACCCTGCAGGGGGGAAAGAACTATGGCTACACCTTC. This translates into CASTLQGGKNYGYTF. Complete variable domain (other parts from reference TRBV5-1 and TRBJ1-2): KAGVTQTPRYLIKTRGQQVTLSCSPISGHRSVSWYQQTPGQGLQFLFEYFSETQRNKGNFPGRFSGRQFSNSRSEMNVSTLELGDSALYLCASTLQGGKNYGYTFGSGTRLTVV.

The rearrangement joins TRBV12-5 to TRBJ2-3, with 9 bases lining up with TRBD1. CDR1 and CDR2 (germline): LGHNT, FRNRAP. The CDR3 has 15 amino acids. Unmatched junction bases numbered 6, after V lost 7 bases and J lost 1 base. In DNA, the CDR3 is TGTGCTAGTGCCCCGGGACAGGGCGGCACAGATACGCAGTATTTT. It yields the protein CASAPGQGGTDTQYF. The whole variable domain, remainder taken from reference TRBV12-5 and TRBJ2-3, is DARVTQTPRHKVTEMGQEVTMRCQPILGHNTVFWYRQTMMQGLELLAYFRNRAPLDDSGMPKDRFSAEMPDATLATLKIQPSEPRDSAVYFCASAPGQGGTDTQYFGPGTRLTVL.

This chain connects TRBV7-9 to TRBJ1-2; tentative D call: TRBD1 (5 bases). Between the trimmed V and J ends, which lost 1 base and 8 bases, there was a span of 20 bases. The CDR3 extends over 16 amino acids. Germline assignment: CDR1 SEHNR and CDR2 FQNEAQ (reference sequence). The CDR3 loop is CASSLGQKQARAGYTF. The CDR3 bases are TGTGCCAGCAGCTTAGGTCAGAAACAGGCTCGCGCGGGCTACACCTTC. Full variable domain (remainder filled in from reference TRBV7-9 and TRBJ1-2): DTGVSQNPRHKITKRGQNVTFRCDPISEHNRLYWYRQTLGQGPEFLTYFQNEAQLEKSRLLSDRFSAERPKGSFSTLEIQRTEQGDSAMYLCASSLGQKQARAGYTFGSGTRLTVV.

CDR3 DNA sequence: TGTGCCAGCAGCTTAAGGGGGACTACTTCCTACGAGCAGTACTTC. This gives the protein CASSLRGTTSYEQYF. The chain joins TRBV7-9 to TRBJ2-7, with D perhaps TRBD2 (7 bases). The CDR3 length is 15 residues. V was trimmed by 2 bases and J by 1 base, leaving 12 bases between them. The germline V gene has CDR1 SEHNR and CDR2 FQNEAQ (reference sequence).

The chain combines TRBV9 with TRBJ1-5; 10 bases are a match to TRBD1. Looked up from germline, CDR1 is SGDLS and CDR2 is YYNGEE. The CDR3 runs 18 residues. Losses at the gene ends were 2 bases for V and 0 bases for J; bases not matched to a gene: 8. The CDR3 protein is CASSVEEGDRGSNQPQHF. As DNA, the CDR3 is TGTGCCAGCAGCGTGGAGGAGGGGGACAGGGGTAGCAATCAGCCCCAGCATTTT.

The rearrangement links TRBV5-1 to TRBJ1-2; D may be TRBD1 (6 bases). The CDR3 is 15 amino acids. Germline CDR1 reads SGHRS; CDR2 reads YFSETQ. With 0 bases removed from V and 4 bases from J, the gap between germline ends came to 13 bases. The CDR3 spells CASSLARGGPYGYTF. The CDR3 DNA reads as TGCGCCAGCAGCTTGGCTCGCGGGGGGCCCTATGGCTACACCTTC.

The chain joins TRBV18 to TRBJ2-1, with TRBD1 identical over 10 bases. V shed 0 bases and J 6 bases; nucleotides not matched to a gene: 5. This CDR3 has 16 amino acids. Germline V gene lookup returns CDR1 KGHSH and CDR2 LQKENI. The CDR3 DNA follows: TGTGCCAGCTCACCACCGAGACAGGGGGCCCGCAATGAGCAGTTCTTC. Residues: CASSPPRQGARNEQFF.

V usage is TRBV2 and J usage is TRBJ2-1; 12 bases match TRBD2. The germline V gene encodes CDR1 SNHLY and CDR2 FYNNEI. This CDR3 has 17 amino acids. V shed 2 bases and J 5 bases; nucleotides not matched to a gene: 7. Here the CDR3 reads CASSEMASGRAHNEQFF. DNA of the CDR3: TGTGCCAGCAGTGAAATGGCTAGCGGGAGGGCACACAATGAGCAGTTCTTC.

The rearrangement links TRBV6-1 to TRBJ1-5; the match to TRBD1 covers 9 bases. The germline gives CDR1 MNHNS, CDR2 SASEGT. With 6 bases clipped from V and 8 bases from J, the junction kept 5 bases outside the gene matches. The CDR3 has 13 residues. The chain's CDR3 is CASRPGQGKPQHF. In DNA, the CDR3 is TGTGCCAGCAGGCCGGGACAGGGAAAGCCCCAGCATTTT.

This chain connects TRBV6-6 to TRBJ2-3; D is undetermined. V was shortened by 2 bases and J by 2 bases, with 11 bases between the two germline ends. The germline V gene encodes CDR1 MNHNY and CDR2 SVGAGI (reference sequence). The CDR3 has 15 amino acids. Here the CDR3 DNA reads TGTGCCAGCAGTTACGTGACTGGTAACACAGATACGCAGTATTTT. This codes for CASSYVTGNTDTQYF.

This clone was found once. The chain carries TRBV5-1 and TRBJ1-5; 8 bases line up with TRBD1. This CDR3 is 16 amino acids long. After removal of 4 bases from V and 0 bases from J, the junction contained 6 bases not matched to a gene. The V gene's germline CDR1 is SGHRS and CDR2 YFSETQ. The CDR3 protein is CASSPGQGHSNQPQHF. DNA for the CDR3: TGCGCCAGCAGCCCTGGACAGGGACATAGCAATCAGCCCCAGCATTTT.

The chain links TRBV5-6 to TRBJ2-7, with a possible D match to TRBD2 (5 bases). The CDR3 consists of 14 residues. V was shortened by 2 bases and J by 3 bases, with 12 bases between the two germline ends. Per the germline V gene, CDR1 is SGHDT and CDR2 is YYEEEE. CDR3 sequence: CASSFWTPDYEQYF. CDR3 bases: TGTGCCAGCAGCTTTTGGACTCCAGACTACGAGCAGTACTTC.

This clone was counted a single time. The V call is TRBV7-3, the J call TRBJ1-2; 9 bases are a match to TRBD1. The J segment lost 4 bases and the V segment lost 5 bases, leaving 2 bases of the junction unmatched. The germline V gene encodes CDR1 SGHTA and CDR2 FQGTGA. The length of the CDR3 is 13 residues. The CDR3 reads CASSTGGGYGYTF. The CDR3 DNA is TGTGCCAGCAGCACAGGGGGCGGCTATGGCTACACCTTC.